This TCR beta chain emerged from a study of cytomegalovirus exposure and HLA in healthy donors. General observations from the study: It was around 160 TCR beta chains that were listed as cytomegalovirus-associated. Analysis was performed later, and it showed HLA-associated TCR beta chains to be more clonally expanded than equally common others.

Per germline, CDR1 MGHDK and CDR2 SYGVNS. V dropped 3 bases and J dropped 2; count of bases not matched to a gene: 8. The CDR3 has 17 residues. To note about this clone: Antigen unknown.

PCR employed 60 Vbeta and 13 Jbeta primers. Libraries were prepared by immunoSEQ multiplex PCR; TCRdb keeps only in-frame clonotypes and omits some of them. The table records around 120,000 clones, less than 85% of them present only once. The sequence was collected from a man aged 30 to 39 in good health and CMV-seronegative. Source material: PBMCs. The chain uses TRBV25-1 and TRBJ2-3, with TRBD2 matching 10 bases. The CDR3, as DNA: TGTGCCAGCAGTGATTTTAGACTAGCGGGTAACACAGATACGCAGTATTTT. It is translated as CASSDFRLAGNTDTQYF. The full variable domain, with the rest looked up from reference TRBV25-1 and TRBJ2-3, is EADIYQTPRYLVIGTGKKITLECSQTMGHDKMYWYQQDPGMELHLIHYSYGVNSTEKGDLSSESTVSRIRTEHFPLTLESARPSHTSQYLCASSDFRLAGNTDTQYFGPGTRLTVL.